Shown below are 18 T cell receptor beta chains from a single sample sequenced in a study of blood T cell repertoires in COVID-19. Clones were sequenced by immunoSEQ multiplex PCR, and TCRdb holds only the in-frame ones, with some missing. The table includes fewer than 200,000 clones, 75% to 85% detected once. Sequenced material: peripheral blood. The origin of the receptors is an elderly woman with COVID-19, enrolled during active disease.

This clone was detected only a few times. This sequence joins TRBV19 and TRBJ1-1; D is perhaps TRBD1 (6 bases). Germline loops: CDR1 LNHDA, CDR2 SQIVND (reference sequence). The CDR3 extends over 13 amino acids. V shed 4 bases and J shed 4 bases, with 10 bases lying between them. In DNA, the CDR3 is TGTGCCAGTAGTACTCGGACAGCCACTGAAGCTTTCTTT. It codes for CASSTRTATEAFF.

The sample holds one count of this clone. For the CDR3, the DNA is TGTGCCAGCAGGACTAGCGGGAGAAATGAGCAGTTCTTC. This gives the protein CASRTSGRNEQFF. This chain connects TRBV28 to TRBJ2-1; 12 bases are shared with TRBD2. Germline trimming cut 6 bases from V and 7 bases from J; bases unmatched to any gene: 1. Germline CDR1 and CDR2: MDHEN and SYDVKM. The CDR3 length is 13 residues. Filled out from reference TRBV28 and TRBJ2-1, the complete variable domain reads DVKVTQSSRYLVKRTGEKVFLECVQDMDHENMFWYRQDPGLGLRLIYFSYDVKMKEKGDIPEGYSVSREKKERFSLILESASTNQTSMYLCASRTSGRNEQFFGPGTRLTVL.

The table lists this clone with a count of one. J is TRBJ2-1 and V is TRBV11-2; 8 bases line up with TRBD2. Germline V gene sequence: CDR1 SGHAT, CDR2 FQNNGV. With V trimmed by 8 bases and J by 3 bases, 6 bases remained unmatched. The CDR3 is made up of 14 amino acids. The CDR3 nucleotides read TGTGCCAGCCTCGGGGGGGCTGTCTACAATGAGCAGTTCTTC. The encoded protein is CASLGGAVYNEQFF.

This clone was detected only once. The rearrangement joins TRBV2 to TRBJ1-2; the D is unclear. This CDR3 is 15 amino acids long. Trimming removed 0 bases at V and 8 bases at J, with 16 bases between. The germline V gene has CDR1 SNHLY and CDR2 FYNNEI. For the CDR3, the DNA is TGTGCCAGCAGTGAAGCGCTTTGGCCGAAGAAAGGCTACACCTTC. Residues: CASSEALWPKKGYTF.

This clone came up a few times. The CDR3 is CASSLGGSGAYNEQFF. For the CDR3, the DNA is TGTGCCAGCAGCCTTGGGGGTAGCGGGGCTTACAATGAGCAGTTCTTC. The chain has TRBV4-2 and TRBJ2-1; 8 bases fit TRBD2. The CDR3 runs to 16 residues. After removal of 4 bases from V and 4 bases from J, the junction contained 9 bases not matched to a gene. Germline CDR1 and CDR2: LGHNA and YNFKEQ.

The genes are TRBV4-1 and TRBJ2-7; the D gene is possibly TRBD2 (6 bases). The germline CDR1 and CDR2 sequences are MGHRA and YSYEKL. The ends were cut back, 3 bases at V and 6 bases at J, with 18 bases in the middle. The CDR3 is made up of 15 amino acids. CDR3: CASSQGPRGITEQYF. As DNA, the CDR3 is TGCGCCAGCAGCCAGGGGCCCCGGGGGATTACCGAGCAGTACTTC.

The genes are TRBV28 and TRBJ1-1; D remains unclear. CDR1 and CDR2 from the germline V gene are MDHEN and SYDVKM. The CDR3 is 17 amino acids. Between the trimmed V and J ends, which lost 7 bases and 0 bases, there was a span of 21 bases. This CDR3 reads CASNPGYTLRMNTEAFF. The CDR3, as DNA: TGTGCCAGCAATCCGGGATACACACTCCGGATGAACACTGAAGCTTTCTTT.

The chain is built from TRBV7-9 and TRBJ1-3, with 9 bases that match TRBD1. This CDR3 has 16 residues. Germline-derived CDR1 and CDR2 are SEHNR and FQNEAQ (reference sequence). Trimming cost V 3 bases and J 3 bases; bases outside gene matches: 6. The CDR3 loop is CASSLGQGLGGNTIYF. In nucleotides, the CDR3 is TGTGCCAGCAGCTTGGGACAGGGCCTGGGTGGAAACACCATATATTTT.

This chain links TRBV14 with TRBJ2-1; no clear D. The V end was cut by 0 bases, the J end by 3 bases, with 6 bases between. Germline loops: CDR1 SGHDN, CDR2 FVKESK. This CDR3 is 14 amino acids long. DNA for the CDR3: TGTGCCAGCAGCCAAGATCGCTACTACAATGAGCAGTTCTTC. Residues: CASSQDRYYNEQFF. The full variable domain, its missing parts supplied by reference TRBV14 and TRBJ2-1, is EAGVTQFPSHSVIEKGQTVTLRCDPISGHDNLYWYRRVMGKEIKFLLHFVKESKQDESGMPNNRFLAERTGGTYSTLKVQPAELEDSGVYFCASSQDRYYNEQFFGPGTRLTVL.

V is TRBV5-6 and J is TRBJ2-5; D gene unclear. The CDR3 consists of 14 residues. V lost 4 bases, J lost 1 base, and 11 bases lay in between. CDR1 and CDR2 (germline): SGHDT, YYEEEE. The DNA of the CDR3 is TGTGCCAGCAGCCCCTGGAGCGTCCAAGAGACCCAGTACTTC. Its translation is CASSPWSVQETQYF.

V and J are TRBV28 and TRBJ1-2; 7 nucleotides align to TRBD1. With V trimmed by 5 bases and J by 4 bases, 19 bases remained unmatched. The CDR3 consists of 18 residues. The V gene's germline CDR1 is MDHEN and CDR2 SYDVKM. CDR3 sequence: CASSGNPGQIPPLYGYTF. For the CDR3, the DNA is TGTGCCAGCAGTGGGAATCCGGGACAGATCCCCCCCCTCTATGGCTACACCTTC.

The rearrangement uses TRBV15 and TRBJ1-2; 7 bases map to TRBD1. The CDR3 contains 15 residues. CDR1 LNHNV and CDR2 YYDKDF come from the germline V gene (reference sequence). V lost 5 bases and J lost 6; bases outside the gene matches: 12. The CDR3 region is CATSFRDSERDGYTF. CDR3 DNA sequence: TGTGCCACCAGCTTCCGGGACAGCGAGCGGGATGGCTACACCTTC.

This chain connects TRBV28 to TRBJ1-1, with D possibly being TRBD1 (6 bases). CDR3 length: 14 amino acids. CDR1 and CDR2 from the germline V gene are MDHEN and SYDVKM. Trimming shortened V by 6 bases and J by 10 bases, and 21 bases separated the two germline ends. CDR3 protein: CASRAGDNRGLAFF. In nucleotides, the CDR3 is TGTGCCAGCAGGGCAGGGGACAATAGAGGACTAGCTTTCTTT.

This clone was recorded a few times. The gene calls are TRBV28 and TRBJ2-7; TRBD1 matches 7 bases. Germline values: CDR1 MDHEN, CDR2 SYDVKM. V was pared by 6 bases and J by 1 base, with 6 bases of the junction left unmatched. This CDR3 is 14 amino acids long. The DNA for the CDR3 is TGTGCCAGCAGGGAACAGGGGAAGTCCTACGAGCAGTACTTC. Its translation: CASREQGKSYEQYF.

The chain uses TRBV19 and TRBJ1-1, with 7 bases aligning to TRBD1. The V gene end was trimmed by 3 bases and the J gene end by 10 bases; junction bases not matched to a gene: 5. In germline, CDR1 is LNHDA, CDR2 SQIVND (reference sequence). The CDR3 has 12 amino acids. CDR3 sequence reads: CASSMRDRSAFF. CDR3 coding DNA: TGTGCCAGTAGTATGCGGGACAGATCAGCTTTCTTT.

The CDR3 spells CASSLRGSNQPQHF. CDR3 DNA: TGTGCCAGCAGCTTACGGGGGAGCAATCAGCCCCAGCATTTT. The chain carries TRBV7-9 and TRBJ1-5, with D perhaps TRBD1 (5 bases). Germline CDR1 reads SEHNR; CDR2 reads FQNEAQ (reference sequence). The length of the CDR3 is 14 residues. V shed 2 bases and J shed 1 base, with 6 bases lying between them. The full variable domain, rest sourced from reference TRBV7-9 and TRBJ1-5, is DTGVSQNPRHKITKRGQNVTFRCDPISEHNRLYWYRQTLGQGPEFLTYFQNEAQLEKSRLLSDRFSAERPKGSFSTLEIQRTEQGDSAMYLCASSLRGSNQPQHFGDGTRLSIL.

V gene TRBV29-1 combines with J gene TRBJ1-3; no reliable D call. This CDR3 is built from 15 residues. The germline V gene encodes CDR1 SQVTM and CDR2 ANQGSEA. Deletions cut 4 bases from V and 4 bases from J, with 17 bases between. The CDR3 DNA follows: TGCAGCGTTGCAAGAATGGGGTGGGAGGGAAACACCATATATTTT. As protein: CSVARMGWEGNTIYF.

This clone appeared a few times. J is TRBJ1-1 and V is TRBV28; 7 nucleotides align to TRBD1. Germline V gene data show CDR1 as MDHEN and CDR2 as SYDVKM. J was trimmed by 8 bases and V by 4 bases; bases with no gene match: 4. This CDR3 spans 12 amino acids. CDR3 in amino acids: CASSYIQGEAFF. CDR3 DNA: TGTGCCAGCAGTTATATACAGGGGGAAGCTTTCTTT.